These 28 T cell receptor beta chains were all obtained from the same sample, sequenced in a study of early stage breast cancer tumors. TCRdb's table, derived via immunoSEQ multiplex PCR, lists solely in-frame clones and lacks some. Of roughly 30,000 clones in the sample, 75% to 85% were seen once. The sample consisted of blood. These TCRs come from a person in their sixties with breast cancer.

This sequence joins TRBV19 and TRBJ2-2, with 10 bases matching TRBD2. The germline V gene has CDR1 LNHDA and CDR2 SQIVND (reference sequence). This CDR3 has 15 residues. The V and J ends lost 5 bases and 6 bases, in that order; junction bases with no gene match: 6. The CDR3 nucleotides read TGTGCCAGTAGTTTAGCGGGAGGACGAGCCGGGGAGCTGTTTTTT. Protein product: CASSLAGGRAGELFF. The whole variable domain, filled in from reference TRBV19 and TRBJ2-2, reads DGGITQSPKYLFRKEGQNVTLSCEQNLNHDAMYWYRQDPGQGLRLIYYSQIVNDFQKGDIAEGYSVSREKKESFPLTVTSAQKNPTAFYLCASSLAGGRAGELFFGEGSRLTVL.

A note on this clone: Compared with germline, one end of the junction differs, possibly owing to a read error. V usage is TRBV9 and J usage is TRBJ2-2; TRBD1 matches 10 bases. Germline V CDR1 and CDR2: SGDLS, YYNGEE. The CDR3 totals 16 residues. CDR3 amino acids: CASSVGQGANTWELFF. The CDR3 DNA follows: TGTGCCAGCAGCGTAGGACAGGGGGCGAACACCTGGGAGCTGTTTTTT.

This chain joins TRBV2 and TRBJ2-1; 9 bases are a match to TRBD2. V lost 5 bases and J lost 7; bases outside the gene matches: 9. The CDR3 is 15 residues long. The germline gives CDR1 SNHLY, CDR2 FYNNEI. DNA for the CDR3: TGTGCCAGCAGTAAGGACGTAGCGGGAGAGAATGAGCAGTTCTTC. Its protein is CASSKDVAGENEQFF.

This clone was seen a few times. V and J are TRBV2 and TRBJ1-5, with D uncertain. The CDR3 is 15 residues long. CDR1 and CDR2 from the germline V gene are SNHLY and FYNNEI. Trimming took 4 bases from V and 2 from J, leaving 12 bases between them. For the CDR3, the DNA is TGTGCCAGCAGTGTAATTCGGGTGGGCAATCAGCCCCAGCATTTT. This encodes CASSVIRVGNQPQHF.

CDR3 sequence reads: CASSYGGLAEGTQYF. DNA for the CDR3: TGTGCCAGCAGCTACGGGGGACTAGCGGAGGGTACGCAGTATTTT. The rearrangement uses TRBV7-8 and TRBJ2-3, with 11 nucleotides matching TRBD2. Unmatched junction bases numbered 8, after V lost 4 bases and J lost 8 bases. The CDR3 sequence is 15 residues long. The germline V gene encodes CDR1 SGHVS and CDR2 FQNEAQ.

This clone has just one count. V and J are TRBV28 and TRBJ2-7, with D maybe TRBD2 (6 bases). The CDR3 is 14 amino acids. CDR1 is MDHEN and CDR2 is SYDVKM in the germline V gene. The V and J ends lost 2 bases and 3 bases respectively, with 11 bases between them. The CDR3 DNA reads as TGTGCCAGCAGTTTAGGTGGAGGGCGCTACGAGCAGTACTTC. Its translation: CASSLGGGRYEQYF.

The chain recombines TRBV7-6 with TRBJ2-2, with TRBD2 matching over 14 bases. The CDR3 consists of 18 residues. Germline assignment: CDR1 SGHVS and CDR2 FNYEAQ. V was clipped by 4 bases and J by 4 bases; unmatched bases: 8. The CDR3: CASSSTGTSGSFTGELFF. The CDR3 DNA follows: TGTGCCAGCAGCTCTACCGGGACTAGCGGGAGTTTCACCGGGGAGCTGTTTTTT.

The rearrangement links TRBV5-1 to TRBJ2-5; 10 positions match TRBD2. CDR3 size: 15 residues. V dropped 0 bases and J dropped 2; count of bases not matched to a gene: 1. Germline V gene sequence: CDR1 SGHRS, CDR2 YFSETQ. CDR3 nucleotides: TGCGCCAGCAGCTTGGCACTAGCGGGACAAGAGACCCAGTACTTC. It codes for CASSLALAGQETQYF.

The chain joins TRBV12-5 to TRBJ2-3; D might be TRBD1 (6 bases). Trimming removed 7 bases from V and 6 bases from J, with 14 bases in between. The length of the CDR3 is 13 residues. CDR1 is LGHNT, CDR2 FRNRAP, per germline. In DNA, the CDR3 is TGTGCTAGTGCCCTCCTCCAGGGGGATACGCAGTATTTT. Protein: CASALLQGDTQYF.

The V gene is TRBV4-3, the J gene TRBJ2-5; 14 nucleotides line up with TRBD2. CDR1 and CDR2 from the germline V gene are LGHNA and YSLEER. CDR3 size: 18 residues. The ends lost 0 bases at V and 5 bases at J; junction bases unmatched: 8. CDR3 protein: CASSQDLGLAGVRETQYF. The CDR3 DNA reads TGCGCCAGCAGCCAAGATCTGGGACTAGCGGGAGTACGGGAGACCCAGTACTTC.

The chain links TRBV29-1 to TRBJ2-3; perhaps TRBD1 as D (5 bases). Germline lookup yields CDR1 SQVTM and CDR2 ANQGSEA. The V gene lost 7 bases and the J gene lost 6 bases, with 11 bases spanning the gap. The CDR3 spans 11 residues. The CDR3, as DNA: TGCAGCGCCAGGAAGGGGGATACGCAGTATTTT. This gives the protein CSARKGDTQYF.

The gene calls are TRBV7-6 and TRBJ1-5; D gene uncertain. Trimming removed 6 bases from V and 5 bases from J, with 11 bases in between. This CDR3 has 13 amino acids. Germline values: CDR1 SGHVS, CDR2 FNYEAQ. CDR3 loop: CASRATRDQPQHF. CDR3 sequence (DNA): TGTGCCAGCAGGGCTACACGGGATCAGCCCCAGCATTTT.

The gene calls are TRBV5-6 and TRBJ2-1, with D perhaps TRBD1 (6 bases). Looked up from germline, CDR1 is SGHDT and CDR2 is YYEEEE. CDR3 length: 13 amino acids. The ends were cut back, 4 bases at V and 6 bases at J, with 11 bases in the middle. CDR3 DNA: TGTGCCAGCAGCATATCCAGGGGCAATGAGCAGTTCTTC. Its protein is CASSISRGNEQFF.

The chain carries TRBV7-8 and TRBJ1-2, with D tentatively TRBD1 (6 bases). Germline CDR1 reads SGHVS; CDR2 reads FQNEAQ. This CDR3 has 15 amino acids. V lost 2 bases and J lost 5, with 15 bases in between. The CDR3 nucleotides read TGTGCCAGCAGCTTAATCGGGCAGGGGACATATGGCTACACCTTC. As protein: CASSLIGQGTYGYTF.

This clone came up once. V and J are TRBV19 and TRBJ1-2; 7 nucleotides match TRBD1. Germline CDR1 LNHDA, CDR2 SQIVND (reference sequence). The CDR3 is made up of 14 amino acids. The V segment lost 5 bases and the J segment 2 bases; nucleotides outside the gene matches: 5. The CDR3 nucleotides are TGTGCCAGTAGTCAACCGGGACAGAACTATGGCTACACCTTC. Translation gives CASSQPGQNYGYTF. Supplemented by reference TRBV19 and TRBJ1-2, the full variable domain reads DGGITQSPKYLFRKEGQNVTLSCEQNLNHDAMYWYRQDPGQGLRLIYYSQIVNDFQKGDIAEGYSVSREKKESFPLTVTSAQKNPTAFYLCASSQPGQNYGYTFGSGTRLTVV.

This clone has only one observation. The junction and the germline gene differ at one end; a read error may be behind it. The rearrangement uses TRBV6-5 and TRBJ1-2; D is uncertain. This CDR3 has 11 residues. The germline V gene encodes CDR1 MNHEY and CDR2 SVGAGI. The CDR3 DNA follows: TGTGCCAGCAGTTACTCCGAGGGAACAGTCTTC. It yields the protein CASSYSEGTVF.

This clone was picked up a small number of times. V gene TRBV5-6 combines with J gene TRBJ2-1, with 7 bases identical to TRBD1. CDR3 size: 18 residues. V was clipped by 1 base and J by 2 bases; unmatched bases: 12. Germline V gene data show CDR1 as SGHDT and CDR2 as YYEEEE. The CDR3 DNA sequence: TGTGCCAGCAGCTTGCCAGCGAGGGGGCAGGGGACCTACAATGAGCAGTTCTTC. Its protein is CASSLPARGQGTYNEQFF.

This chain connects TRBV18 to TRBJ2-3; tentatively, D is TRBD1 (5 bases). The CDR3 totals 15 residues. V gave up 3 bases and J gave up 2 bases, with 12 bases separating them. Looked up from germline, CDR1 is KGHSH and CDR2 is LQKENI. The CDR3 DNA sequence: TGTGCCAGCTCACCGGGTAGACAGTCCACAGATACGCAGTATTTT. This sequence encodes CASSPGRQSTDTQYF.

The chain has TRBV25-1 and TRBJ1-2; TRBD1 matches 7 bases. The V gene end was trimmed by 7 bases and the J gene end by 8 bases; junction bases not matched to a gene: 10. The CDR3 has 13 amino acids. Germline-derived CDR1 and CDR2 are MGHDK and SYGVNS. The CDR3 DNA sequence: TGTGCCAGCACCCCGACAGGGACGGGCGGCTACACCTTC. This sequence encodes CASTPTGTGGYTF.

This chain uses TRBV30 with TRBJ1-2; weak D call: TRBD1 (5 bases). CDR3 length: 14 residues. CDR1 and CDR2 (germline): GTSNPN, SVGIG (reference sequence). The ends were cut back, 0 bases at V and 4 bases at J, with 12 bases in the middle. In nucleotides, the CDR3 is TGTGCCTGGAGTGTACTCCAGGGAGGCTATGGCTACACCTTC. As protein: CAWSVLQGGYGYTF.

The count of this clone is one. The chain links TRBV5-4 to TRBJ1-2, with TRBD1 matching over 10 bases. With V trimmed by 0 bases and J by 4 bases, 6 bases remained unmatched. The CDR3 loop spans 16 amino acids. The germline V gene has CDR1 SGHNT and CDR2 YYREEE (reference sequence). The CDR3 DNA reads as TGTGCCAGCAGCTTGGGGGCCGGGACAGGGGTCTATGGCTACACCTTC. This codes for CASSLGAGTGVYGYTF.

The V and J genes are TRBV11-3 and TRBJ2-7, with D tentatively TRBD2 (5 bases). Germline assignment: CDR1 SGHNT and CDR2 YENEEA. CDR3 length equals 12 residues. The ends were cut back, 5 bases at V and 4 bases at J, with 9 bases in the middle. The chain's CDR3 is CASSGSWYEQYF. In DNA, the CDR3 is TGTGCCAGCAGCGGGAGTTGGTACGAGCAGTACTTC.

The chain recombines TRBV5-6 with TRBJ2-1, with 11 bases matching TRBD2. Germline loops: CDR1 SGHDT, CDR2 YYEEEE. V gave up 2 bases and J gave up 0 bases; unmatched junction bases: 4. This CDR3 region has 17 residues. The CDR3 here is CASSLRTSGSSYNEQFF. CDR3 nucleotide sequence: TGTGCCAGCAGCTTACGCACTAGCGGGAGCTCCTACAATGAGCAGTTCTTC. Supplemented by reference TRBV5-6 and TRBJ2-1, the full variable domain reads DAGVTQSPTHLIKTRGQQVTLRCSPKSGHDTVSWYQQALGQGPQFIFQYYEEEERQRGNFPDRFSGHQFPNYSSELNVNALLLGDSALYLCASSLRTSGSSYNEQFFGPGTRLTVL.

The chain employs TRBV18 and TRBJ2-5; maybe TRBD1 (5 bases). V gave up 1 base and J gave up 1 base, with 7 bases separating them. Germline assignment: CDR1 KGHSH and CDR2 LQKENI. The length of the CDR3 is 14 residues. CDR3: CASSPLDSQETQYF. DNA for the CDR3: TGTGCCAGCTCACCACTAGACAGCCAAGAGACCCAGTACTTC. Combining the CDR3 with reference TRBV18 and TRBJ2-5 gives the whole variable domain NAGVMQNPRHLVRRRGQEARLRCSPMKGHSHVYWYRQLPEEGLKFMVYLQKENIIDESGMPKERFSAEFPKEGPSILRIQQVVRGDSAAYFCASSPLDSQETQYFGPGTRLLVL.

The rearrangement links TRBV19 to TRBJ1-4, with D maybe TRBD1 (5 bases). V was shortened by 10 bases and J by 7 bases, with 13 bases between the two germline ends. Germline CDR1 is LNHDA and CDR2 is SQIVND (reference sequence). The CDR3 is 12 amino acids. CDR3 loop: CATTGVGEKLFF. DNA for the CDR3: TGTGCCACCACAGGCGTCGGTGAAAAACTGTTTTTT.

The chain recombines TRBV9 with TRBJ1-2; no reliable D call. The CDR3 loop spans 13 amino acids. The V and J ends lost 0 bases and 8 bases respectively, with 11 bases between them. Germline values: CDR1 SGDLS, CDR2 YYNGEE. The CDR3 DNA reads as TGTGCCAGCAGCGTAGGAGGGCCGAGGGGCTACACCTTC. Translation: CASSVGGPRGYTF.

The chain links TRBV7-2 to TRBJ2-7; TRBD1 might be the D (6 bases). V dropped 5 bases and J dropped 2 bases, with 13 bases sitting between them. Germline assignment: CDR1 SGHTA and CDR2 FQGNSA. This CDR3 is 14 amino acids long. The CDR3 is CASSMTTGTYEQYF. In DNA, the CDR3 is TGTGCCAGCAGCATGACGACAGGTACCTACGAGCAGTACTTC.

The genes are TRBV25-1 and TRBJ1-1; the D gene is possibly TRBD1 (6 bases). The CDR3 is made up of 14 amino acids. CDR1 and CDR2 from the germline V gene are MGHDK and SYGVNS. V was shortened by 3 bases and J by 1 base, with 9 bases between the two germline ends. DNA of the CDR3: TGTGCCAGCAGTGATTGGGGGCAGAACACTGAAGCTTTCTTT. Amino acids: CASSDWGQNTEAFF.